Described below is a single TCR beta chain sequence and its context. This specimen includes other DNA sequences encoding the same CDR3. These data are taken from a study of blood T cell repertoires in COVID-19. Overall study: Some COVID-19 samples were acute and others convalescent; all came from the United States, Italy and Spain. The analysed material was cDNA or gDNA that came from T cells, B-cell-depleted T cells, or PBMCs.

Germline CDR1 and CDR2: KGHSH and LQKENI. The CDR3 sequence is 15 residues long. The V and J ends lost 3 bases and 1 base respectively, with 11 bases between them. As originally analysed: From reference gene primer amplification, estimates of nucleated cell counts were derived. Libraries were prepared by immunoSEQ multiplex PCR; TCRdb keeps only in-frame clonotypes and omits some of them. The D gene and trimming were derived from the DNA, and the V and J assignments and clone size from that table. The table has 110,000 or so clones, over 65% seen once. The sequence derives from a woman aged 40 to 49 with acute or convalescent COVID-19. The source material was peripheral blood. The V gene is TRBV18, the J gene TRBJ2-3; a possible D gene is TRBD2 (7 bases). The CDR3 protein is CASSPGGPGTDTQYF. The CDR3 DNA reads TGTGCCAGCTCACCGGGGGGGCCGGGCACAGATACGCAGTATTTT.